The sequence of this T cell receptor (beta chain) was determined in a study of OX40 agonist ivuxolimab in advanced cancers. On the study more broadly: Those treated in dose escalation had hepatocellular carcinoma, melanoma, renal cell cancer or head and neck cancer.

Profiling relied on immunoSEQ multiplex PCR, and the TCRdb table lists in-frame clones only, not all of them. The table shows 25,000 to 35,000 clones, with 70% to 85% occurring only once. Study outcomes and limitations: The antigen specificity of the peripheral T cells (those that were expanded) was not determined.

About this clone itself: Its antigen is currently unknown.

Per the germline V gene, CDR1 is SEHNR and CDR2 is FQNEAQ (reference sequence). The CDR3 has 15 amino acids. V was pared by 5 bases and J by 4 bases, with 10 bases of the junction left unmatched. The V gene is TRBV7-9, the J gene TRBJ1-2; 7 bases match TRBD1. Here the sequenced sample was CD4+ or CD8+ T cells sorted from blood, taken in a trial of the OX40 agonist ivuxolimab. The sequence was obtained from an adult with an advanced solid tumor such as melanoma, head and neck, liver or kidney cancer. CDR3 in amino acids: CASSPGTVKFYGYTF. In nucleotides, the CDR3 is TGTGCCAGCAGCCCCGGGACAGTTAAATTCTATGGCTACACCTTC. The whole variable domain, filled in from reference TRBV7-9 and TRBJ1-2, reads DTGVSQNPRHKITKRGQNVTFRCDPISEHNRLYWYRQTLGQGPEFLTYFQNEAQLEKSRLLSDRFSAERPKGSFSTLEIQRTEQGDSAMYLCASSPGTVKFYGYTFGSGTRLTVV.